This record concerns one T cell receptor (beta chain) sequence. This entry belongs to a study of identifying expanded T cells in peripheral blood. CDR1 SQVTM and CDR2 ANQGSEA come from the germline V gene. Trimming stripped 2 bases from V and 6 bases from J, with 11 bases between. This CDR3 contains 13 residues. Measured with immunoSEQ multiplex PCR; TCRdb has only the in-frame clones, and not every one. In the table there are around 68,000 clones, about 90% of which are singletons. This receptor was obtained from a person aged 18 to 70 in good health. This rearrangement joins TRBV29-1 to TRBJ2-1; D uncertain. The sequenced sample consisted of blood. The CDR3 DNA follows: TGCAGCGTTGAAACGCCTTTATCCAATGAGCAGTTCTTC. It specifies CSVETPLSNEQFF.